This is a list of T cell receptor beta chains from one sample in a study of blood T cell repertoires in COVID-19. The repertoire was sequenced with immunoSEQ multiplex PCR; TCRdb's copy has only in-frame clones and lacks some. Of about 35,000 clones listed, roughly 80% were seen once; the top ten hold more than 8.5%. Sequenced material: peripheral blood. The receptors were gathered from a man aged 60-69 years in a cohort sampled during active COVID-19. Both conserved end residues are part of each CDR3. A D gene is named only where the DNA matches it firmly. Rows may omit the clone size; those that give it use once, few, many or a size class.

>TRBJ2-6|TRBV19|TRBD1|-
TGTGCCAGTAGTATCTCCGGGACAGCTTATTCTGGGGCCAACGTCCTGACTTTC
CASSISGTAYSGANVLTF
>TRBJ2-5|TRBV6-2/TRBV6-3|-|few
TGTGCCAGCAGTTACGTAGTAGAAGAGACCCAGTACTTC
CASSYVVEETQYF
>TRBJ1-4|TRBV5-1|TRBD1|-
TGCGCCAGCAGCCCCGGGGACAGGTCGGAGAAACTGTTTTTT
CASSPGDRSEKLFF
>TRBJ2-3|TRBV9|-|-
TGTGCCAGCAGCGTAGAACCCTCCCCGGCAGATACGCAGTATTTT
CASSVEPSPADTQYF
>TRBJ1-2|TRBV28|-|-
TGTGCCAGCAGTTTGGGCTGGATGGGGGGGCGCGGCTACACCTTC
CASSLGWMGGRGYTF
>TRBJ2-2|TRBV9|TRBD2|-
TGTGCCAGCAGCGTGACGGGGGGGCTGTACACCGGGGAGCTGTTTTTT
CASSVTGGLYTGELFF
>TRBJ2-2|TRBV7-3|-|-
TGTGCCAGCAGCCTAAGTAGCGGAAGGGACACCGGGGAGCTGTTTTTT
CASSLSSGRDTGELFF
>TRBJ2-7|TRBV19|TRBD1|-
TGTGCCAGTAGTGGGACAGGAGGGCCCGGCTCCTACGAGCAGTACTTC
CASSGTGGPGSYEQYF
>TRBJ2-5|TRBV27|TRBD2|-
TGTGCCAGCAGTCCCCCGGTAGCGGGGGGGGAAGAGACCCAGTACTTC
CASSPPVAGGEETQYF
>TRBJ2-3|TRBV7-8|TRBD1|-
TGTGCCAGCAGCCCCATACAGGGGACAGATACGCAGTATTTT
CASSPIQGTDTQYF
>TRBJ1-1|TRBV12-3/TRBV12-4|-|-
TGTGCCAGCTTAAGGACAGCGAACACTGAAGCTTTCTTT
CASLRTANTEAFF
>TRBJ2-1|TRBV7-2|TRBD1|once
TGTGCCAGCAGCTTAGGACAGGGGAGTAACAATGAGCAGTTCTTC
CASSLGQGSNNEQFF
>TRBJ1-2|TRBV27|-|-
TGTGCCAGCAAGTTCGGGGAGTTCGGGGGCTACACCTTC
CASKFGEFGGYTF
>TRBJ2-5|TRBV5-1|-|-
TGCGCCAGCAGCTTTTCGGTTGACATGACCCAGTACTTC
CASSFSVDMTQYF
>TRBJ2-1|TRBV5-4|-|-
TGTGCCAGCAGCCCCCCTGGCGGGAATGAGCAGTTCTTC
CASSPPGGNEQFF
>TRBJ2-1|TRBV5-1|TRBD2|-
TGCGCCAGCAGCTCGGGACTAGCGGGATTAGGCAATGAGCAGTTCTTC
CASSSGLAGLGNEQFF
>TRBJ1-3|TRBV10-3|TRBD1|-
TGTGCCATCCAGGGGGCGCCGGGAAACACCATATATTTT
CAIQGAPGNTIYF
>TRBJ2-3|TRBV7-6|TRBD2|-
TGTGCCAGCAGCCCCGAGCTAGCGGGGAGCCGGGCAGATACGCAGTATTTT
CASSPELAGSRADTQYF
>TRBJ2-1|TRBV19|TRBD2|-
TGTGCCAGTAAACCGGGACTAGCGGGAGCAGATGAGCAGTTCTTC
CASKPGLAGADEQFF
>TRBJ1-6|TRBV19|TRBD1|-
TGTGCCAGTACCTTAGGGACAGGGGGTTCCTCCTATAATTCACCCCTCCACTTT
CASTLGTGGSSYNSPLHF
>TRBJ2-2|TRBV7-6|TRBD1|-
TGTGCCAGCAGCTTGGGGACAGGGGGCTGGACCGGGGAGCTGTTTTTT
CASSLGTGGWTGELFF
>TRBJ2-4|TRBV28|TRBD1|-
TGTGCCAGCAGTTTGGGGACAGGGATTGTTCACATTCAGTACTTC
CASSLGTGIVHIQYF
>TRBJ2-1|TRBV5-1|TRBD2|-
TGCGCCAGCAGCGGCGGGGGACGGGAGTTCTTC
CASSGGGREFF
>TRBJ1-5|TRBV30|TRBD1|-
TGTGCCTGGAGTGACGACAGGGGGAATCAGCCCCAGCATTTT
CAWSDDRGNQPQHF
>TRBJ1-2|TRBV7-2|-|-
TGTGCCAGCAGCCCCGGCAGAGGGACTAACTATGGCTACACCTTC
CASSPGRGTNYGYTF
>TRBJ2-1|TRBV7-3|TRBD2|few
TGTGCCAGCAGCCCAGTGGGGGGACTAGCGGGAGAAGAGCAGTTCTTC
CASSPVGGLAGEEQFF
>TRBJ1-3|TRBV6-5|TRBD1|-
TGTGCCAGCAGTTACTCAGGACAGGCTTCCGGAAACACCATATATTTT
CASSYSGQASGNTIYF
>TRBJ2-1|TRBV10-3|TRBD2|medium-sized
TGTGCCATCAGGGGACTAGAATATGAGCAGTTCTTC
CAIRGLEYEQFF
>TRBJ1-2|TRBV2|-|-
TGTGCCAGCAGTGTCCACAGAGCCCGGCATGGCTACACCTTC
CASSVHRARHGYTF
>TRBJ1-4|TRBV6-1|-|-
TGTGCCAGCAGTGACGACAGGCGAAATGGAAAACTGTTTTTT
CASSDDRRNGKLFF
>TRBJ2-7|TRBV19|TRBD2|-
TGTGCCAGTAGCGATTTAGCGGGAAAGGTCTACGAGCAGTACTTC
CASSDLAGKVYEQYF
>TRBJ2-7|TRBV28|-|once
TGTGCCAGCGAGAGGGCGCCCTCCTACGAGCAGTACTTC
CASERAPSYEQYF
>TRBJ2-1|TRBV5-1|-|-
TGCGCCAGCAGCTTAGAGGGCTACACACCATATAGGAGCTCCTACAATGAGCAGTTCTTC
CASSLEGYTPYRSSYNEQFF
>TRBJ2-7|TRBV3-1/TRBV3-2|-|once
TGTGCCAGCAGCCAACGCACAGGGCCGATTAACTTC
CASSQRTGPINF
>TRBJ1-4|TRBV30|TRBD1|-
TGTGCCTGGGGTAGGGGACAGGGTAATGAAAAACTGTTTTTT
CAWGRGQGNEKLFF
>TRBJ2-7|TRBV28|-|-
TGTGCCAGCACCGACTCCTTGAGCTCCTACGAGCAGTACTTC
CASTDSLSSYEQYF
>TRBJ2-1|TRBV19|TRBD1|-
TGTGCCAGTAGTTACCGGGACAGGCCATTCAATGAGCAGTTCTTC
CASSYRDRPFNEQFF
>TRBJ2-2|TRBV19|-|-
TGTGCCAGTAAGAGCCAACCGAACACCGGGGAGCTGTTTTTT
CASKSQPNTGELFF
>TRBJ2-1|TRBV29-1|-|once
TGCAGCGTTGCGAAGGACACAAACTACAATGAGCAGTTCTTC
CSVAKDTNYNEQFF
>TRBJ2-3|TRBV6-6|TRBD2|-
TGTGCCAGCAGTTACATTGCGGGAGGTGGCACAGATACGCAGTATTTT
CASSYIAGGGTDTQYF
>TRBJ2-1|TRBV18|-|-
TGTGCCAGCTCACCAAGGGGCTCCTACAATGAGCAGTTCTTC
CASSPRGSYNEQFF
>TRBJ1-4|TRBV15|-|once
TGTGCCACCAGCAGAGGCCTGGACAAGGGGAGGGAAAAACTGTTTTTT
CATSRGLDKGREKLFF
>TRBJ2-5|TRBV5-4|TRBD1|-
TGTGCCAGCAGCTCCGGGACAGGTCAAGAGACCCAGTACTTC
CASSSGTGQETQYF
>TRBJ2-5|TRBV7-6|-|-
TGTGCCAGCACCAGAGCGAGGGGGCAAGAGACCCAGTACTTC
CASTRARGQETQYF
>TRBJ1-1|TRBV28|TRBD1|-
TGTGCCAGCAGATCCGGGACAGGGAGTGAGAACACTGAAGCTTTCTTT
CASRSGTGSENTEAFF
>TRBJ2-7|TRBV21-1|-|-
TGTGCCAGCAGCAAAGGGAGGACGGCCCTCTCCTACGAGCAGTACTTC
CASSKGRTALSYEQYF
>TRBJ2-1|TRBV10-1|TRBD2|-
TGCGCCAGCAGTGAGTCCGCGACTAGCGAGCAGTTCTTC
CASSESATSEQFF
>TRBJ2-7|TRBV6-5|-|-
TGTGCCAGCACGAGCGCGTATCCGCTGCTCTACGAGCAGTACTTC
CASTSAYPLLYEQYF
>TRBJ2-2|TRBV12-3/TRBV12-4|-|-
TGTGCCAGCATAAAGACAGGCACCGGGGAGCTGTTTTTT
CASIKTGTGELFF
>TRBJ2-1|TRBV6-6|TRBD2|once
TGTGCCAGCAGACCCCAGCGGGGGGGCCCGAACAATGAGCAGTTCTTC
CASRPQRGGPNNEQFF
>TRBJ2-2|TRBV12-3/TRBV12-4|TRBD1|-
TGTGCCAGCTTGGGACAGTTCACCGGGGAGCTGTTTTTT
CASLGQFTGELFF
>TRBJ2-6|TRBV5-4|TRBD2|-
TGTGCCAGCAGCCGGGGGGTAGCTTCTGGGGCCAACGTCCTGACTTTC
CASSRGVASGANVLTF